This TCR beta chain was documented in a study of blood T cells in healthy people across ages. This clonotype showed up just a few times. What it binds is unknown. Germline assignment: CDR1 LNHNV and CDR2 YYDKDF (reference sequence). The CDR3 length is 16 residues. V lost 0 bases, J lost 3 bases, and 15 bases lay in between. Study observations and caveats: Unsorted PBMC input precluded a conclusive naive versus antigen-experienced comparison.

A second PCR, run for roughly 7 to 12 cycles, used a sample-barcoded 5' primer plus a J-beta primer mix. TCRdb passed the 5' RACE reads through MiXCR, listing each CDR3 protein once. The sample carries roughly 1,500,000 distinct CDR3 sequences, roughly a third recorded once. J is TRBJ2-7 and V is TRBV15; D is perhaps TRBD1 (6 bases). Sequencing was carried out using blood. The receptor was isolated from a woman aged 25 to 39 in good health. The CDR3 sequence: CATSRDNRVGVYEQYF. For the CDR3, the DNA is TGTGCCACCAGCAGAGATAACAGGGTAGGGGTCTACGAGCAGTACTTC.